This entry features one T cell receptor beta chain sequence. The antigen is unknown. The investigators split CD4+ cells into a CD45RA+ naive subset and a CD45RA-negative memory subset. The data derive from a study of shared clonotypes between healthy human individuals. Study results and caveats: Naive subsets generally had larger estimated richness than memory subsets. Expectations were that clonotype sharing among donors would be affected by sequencing depth.

Clones were sequenced by immunoSEQ multiplex PCR, and TCRdb holds only the in-frame ones, with some missing. The sample has fewer than 2.5 million clones; over 85% are singletons. Looked up from germline, CDR1 is MNHNS and CDR2 is SASEGT. This CDR3 is 12 amino acids long. V lost 6 bases and J 7 bases, leaving 12 bases between the germline ends. Sequencing used naive CD4+ T cells from PBMCs. Subset given: CD45RA+ positively selected. The sequence was obtained from a man aged 18 to 35 in good health. Some clones in this sample may be carry-over from other donors' samples. The gene calls are TRBV6-1 and TRBJ1-2; possible D gene TRBD1, 5 bases. CDR3 DNA sequence: TGTGCCAGCAGCCGTGGGGGTGGTGGCTACACCTTC. It specifies CASSRGGGGYTF.